The sequence of this T cell receptor (beta chain) was determined in a study of breast tumors, draining lymph nodes, adjacent tissues. Points from the study as a whole: Data only fit, rather than demonstrated, lymph node origin of most tumor T cells. Luminal-like breast cancer showed significantly greater tumor-nontumor repertoire similarity than basal-like breast cancer did. Tumor TCR diversity was below lymph nodes but above nontumor tissue.

TCRdb re-derived calls from the multiplex PCR reads in MiXCR, one entry per CDR3 protein. Of over 100,000 distinct CDR3 sequences in the sample, 20% to 25% were seen once. Axillary draining lymph nodes of breast cancer patients supplied the node samples. At least ten counts were recorded for this clonotype. Its specificity is unknown. CDR1 is SQVTM, CDR2 ANQGSEA, per germline. This CDR3 has 13 residues. V was cut by 4 bases and J by 11 bases, with 20 bases left in between. This receptor was obtained from a female donor with breast cancer. Some clones in this sample may be carry-over from other donors' samples. Sequenced material: axillary lymph node tissue. V is TRBV29-1 and J is TRBJ2-5; TRBD2 might be the D (5 bases). CDR3 DNA: TGCAGCGTTGCATCTAGCTCCAAAAATTGGCAGTACTTC. Translated: CSVASSSKNWQYF.